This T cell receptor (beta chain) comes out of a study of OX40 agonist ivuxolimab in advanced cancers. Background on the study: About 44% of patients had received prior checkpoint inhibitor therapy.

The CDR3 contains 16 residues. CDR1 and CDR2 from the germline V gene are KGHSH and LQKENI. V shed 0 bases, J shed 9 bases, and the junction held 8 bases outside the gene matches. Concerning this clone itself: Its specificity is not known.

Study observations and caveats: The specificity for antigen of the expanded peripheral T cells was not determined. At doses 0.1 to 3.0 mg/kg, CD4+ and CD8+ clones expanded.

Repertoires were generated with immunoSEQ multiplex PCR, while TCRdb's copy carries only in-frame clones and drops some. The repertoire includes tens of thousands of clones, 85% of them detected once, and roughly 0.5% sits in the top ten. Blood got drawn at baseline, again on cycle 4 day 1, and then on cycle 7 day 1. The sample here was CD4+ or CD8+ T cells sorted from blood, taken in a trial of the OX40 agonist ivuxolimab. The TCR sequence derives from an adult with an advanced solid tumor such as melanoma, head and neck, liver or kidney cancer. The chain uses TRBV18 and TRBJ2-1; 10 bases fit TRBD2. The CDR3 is CASSPPRAGGIREQFF. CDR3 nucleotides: TGTGCCAGCTCACCACCCAGAGCGGGGGGGATTCGTGAGCAGTTCTTC.